The clone carrying this T cell receptor (beta chain) was picked up one time. This specimen belongs to a study of technical replicates of blood from several donors. Trimming removed 0 bases from V and 3 bases from J; junction bases left unmatched: 11. This CDR3 region has 18 residues. Germline lookup yields CDR1 MGHRA and CDR2 YSYEKL. Generated by immunoSEQ multiplex PCR, the TCRdb table keeps only in-frame clones and is missing some. The sample has tens of thousands of clones, 85% to 95% seen once. The rearrangement uses TRBV4-1 and TRBJ1-1; 9 positions match TRBD1. The material sequenced was PBMCs. The receptor was isolated from a human donor in good health. Some clones in this sample may be carry-over from other donors' samples. CDR3 sequence (DNA): TGCGCCAGCAGCCAAGATAGGGGACAGGGAGGATGGGACACTGAAGCTTTCTTT. Protein: CASSQDRGQGGWDTEAFF.